The 5 T cell receptor beta chains given below trace back to one sample, sequenced in a study of T cell repertoires in cytomegalovirus infection. The antigens these receptors bind are not known. TCRdb called the reads again in MiXCR, with one record for every CDR3 protein. The top ten hold around 15% of the sample, which has about 900,000 distinct CDR3 sequences, under 40% seen once. The material sequenced was cultured CD8+ T cells from PBMCs, taken from culture after CMV antigen stimulation. These receptors were taken from a human donor in good health (CMV status not recorded). Some clones in this sample may be carry-over from other donors' samples.

V and J are TRBV18 and TRBJ2-1, with TRBD1 matching over 7 bases. Germline lookup yields CDR1 KGHSH and CDR2 LQKENI. The CDR3 length is 15 residues. Trimming took 2 bases from V and 0 from J; bases not matched to a gene: 1. CDR3 residues: CASSPWDSSYNEQFF. CDR3 nucleotides: TGTGCCAGCTCACCATGGGACAGCTCCTACAATGAGCAGTTCTTC.

The chain links TRBV12-3 or TRBV12-4 to TRBJ2-3, with 11 bases lining up with TRBD2. CDR3 length: 16 amino acids. The ends lost 8 bases at V and 3 bases at J; junction bases unmatched: 10. The CDR3 coding sequence is TGTGCCAGCGGCCCTAGCGGGGGGCGGGGGACAGATACGCAGTATTTT. This codes for CASGPSGGRGTDTQYF.

This clonotype was seen more than once but under ten times. In nucleotides, the CDR3 is TGTGCCACCAGTGATCGAACACAAATTCGGGCGGGGGCTGAGCAGTTCTTC. Protein sequence: CATSDRTQIRAGAEQFF. The chain carries TRBV24-1 and TRBJ2-1, with a weak D call TRBD2 (7 bases). The CDR3 consists of 17 residues. Trimming removed 3 bases from V and 9 bases from J, with 23 bases in between. Germline CDR1 is KGHDR and CDR2 is SFDVKD.

This clonotype was detected ten times or more. This chain joins TRBV7-2 and TRBJ1-3; D call uncertain. Trimming cost V 5 bases and J 0 bases, with 17 bases left between them. The germline V gene encodes CDR1 SGHTA and CDR2 FQGNSA. The CDR3 is 17 residues long. DNA of the CDR3: TGTGCCAGCAGCCCCCGTCGGAGGACCTACTCTGGAAACACCATATATTTT. This encodes CASSPRRRTYSGNTIYF.

There are a few counts of this clonotype. The chain has TRBV7-2 and TRBJ2-5; 8 bases fit TRBD1. The CDR3 has 17 amino acids. Per the germline V gene, CDR1 is SGHTA and CDR2 is FQGNSA. Losses at the gene ends were 2 bases for V and 2 bases for J; bases not matched to a gene: 10. This CDR3 is CASSLQGAGRLQETQYF. DNA for the CDR3: TGTGCCAGCAGCTTACAGGGGGCTGGCCGACTACAAGAGACCCAGTACTTC. Drawing the rest from reference TRBV7-2 and TRBJ2-5, the complete variable domain is GAGVSQSPSNKVTEKGKDVELRCDPISGHTALYWYRQSLGQGLEFLIYFQGNSAPDKSGLPSDRFSAERTGGSVSTLTIQRTQQEDSAVYLCASSLQGAGRLQETQYFGPGTRLLVL.